A single sample is the source of the 21 T cell receptor beta chains below, sequenced in a study of kidney transplant recipient with SARS-CoV-2 infection. Via MiXCR, TCRdb re-called the reads, giving one row per CDR3 protein. Of under 300,000 distinct CDR3 sequences listed, about 30% are singletons. The specimen was a blood sample, collected at baseline and between days 110 and 120 from a kidney transplant recipient. These receptors all come from a male patient in his thirties who had COVID-19 and was a kidney transplant recipient. The graft donor may have contributed some T cells.

This clonotype has only a few counts. The gene calls are TRBV4-3 and TRBJ1-3; TRBD1 might be the D (5 bases). With 5 bases removed from V and 7 bases from J, the gap between germline ends came to 18 bases. Germline-derived CDR1 and CDR2 are LGHNA and YSLEER. The CDR3 is made up of 15 amino acids. CDR3 coding DNA: TGCGCCAGCAGCGCCCGGGACCTTCGGGGGAACACCATATATTTT. Its protein is CASSARDLRGNTIYF.

A word on this clonotype: This may come from a read error, since a much larger clone is one base off. The V and J genes are TRBV5-1 and TRBJ2-7; a possible D gene is TRBD1 (6 bases). V was clipped by 6 bases and J by 4 bases, with 20 bases between them. This CDR3 is built from 15 residues. Per the germline V gene, CDR1 is SGHRS and CDR2 is YFSETQ. CDR3 sequence: CASKGELVQGYEQYF. CDR3 DNA sequence: TGCGCCAGCAAGGGGGAACTGGTACAGGGATACGAGCAGTACTTC.

This clonotype was recorded at least ten times. The V and J genes are TRBV5-6 and TRBJ2-7; TRBD2 might be the D (7 bases). CDR1 and CDR2 (germline): SGHDT, YYEEEE. The CDR3 spans 16 residues. Trimming took off 1 base at V and 0 bases at J, with 14 bases between the two ends. The CDR3 sequence is CASSLWGAGVSYEQYV. Here the CDR3 DNA reads TGTGCCAGCAGCTTGTGGGGGGCGGGAGTCTCCTACGAGCAGTACGTC.

On this clonotype itself: This sequence may be a read error, since a much larger clone differs from it by one base. The chain joins TRBV3-1 to TRBJ2-5, with no clear D. This CDR3 region has 17 residues. V lost 5 bases and J 5 bases, leaving 24 bases between the germline ends. The V gene's germline CDR1 is LGHDT and CDR2 YNNKEL (reference sequence). CDR3: CASSKRCPIPFSETQYF. The CDR3 DNA sequence: TGTGCCAGCAGCAAACGATGTCCCATTCCTTTCTCTGAGACCCAGTACTTC.

With respect to this clonotype: This may come from a read error, since a much larger clone is one base off. The chain links TRBV2 to TRBJ1-3; the D gene is possibly TRBD1 (5 bases). CDR3 length: 14 residues. The V gene's germline CDR1 is SNHLY and CDR2 FYNNEI. In DNA form, the CDR3 reads TGTGCGAGCGGTCGGGGGGTAAATAGAAACACCATATATTTT. Its protein product is CASGRGVNRNTIYF.

This clonotype was observed at least ten times. This sequence joins TRBV5-4 and TRBJ1-2; D not resolved. Germline values: CDR1 SGHNT, CDR2 YYREEE (reference sequence). CDR3 length: 16 residues. V lost 7 bases, J lost 4 bases, and 23 bases lay in between. The CDR3 loop is CASGLIVPGKTYGYTF. CDR3 coding DNA: TGTGCCAGCGGCCTGATCGTACCAGGAAAGACCTATGGCTACACCTTC.

As for this clonotype: A much larger clone lies a single base off, so this may be a read error. This chain uses TRBV7-8 with TRBJ1-5, with TRBD1 matching 7 bases. The trim removed 5 bases at V and 7 bases at J, leaving 14 bases unmatched. In germline, CDR1 is SGHVS, CDR2 FQNEAQ. This CDR3 is 16 amino acids long. The CDR3 region has the DNA TGTGCCAGCAGCCTGAGGGTACCGGCGACAGGGCAGCCCCAGCATTTT. It codes for CASSLRVPATGQPQHF. Together with reference TRBV7-8 and TRBJ1-5, the CDR3 gives the full variable domain: GAGVSQSPRYKVAKRGQDVALRCDPISGHVSLFWYQQALGQGPEFLTYFQNEAQLDKSGLPSDRFFAERPEGSVSTLKIQRTQQEDSAVYLCASSLRVPATGQPQHFGDGTRLSIL.

This clonotype was recorded at least ten times. The rearrangement uses TRBV6-6 and TRBJ2-7; D could derive from TRBD1 or TRBD2 (5 bases each). V lost 2 bases and J 6 bases, leaving 14 bases between the germline ends. Germline V gene data show CDR1 as MNHNY and CDR2 as SVGAGI (reference sequence). This CDR3 has 14 residues. In DNA, the CDR3 is TGTGCCAGCAGTTACGTAGGCAGGGCGGGCGAGCAGTACTTC. Translated, it gives CASSYVGRAGEQYF.

Many counts were recorded for this clonotype. This chain connects TRBV7-2 to TRBJ1-6, with D possibly matching TRBD1 (5 bases). Deletions cut 2 bases from V and 0 bases from J, with 8 bases between. The germline V gene encodes CDR1 SGHTA and CDR2 FQGNSA. This CDR3 spans 16 amino acids. This CDR3 reads CASSLRQSSYNSPLHF. DNA for the CDR3: TGTGCCAGCAGCTTACGACAGAGCTCCTATAATTCACCCCTCCACTTT.

This clonotype was found many times. The chain recombines TRBV19 with TRBJ2-7, with 7 positions matching TRBD1. This CDR3 comprises 15 residues. Per the germline V gene, CDR1 is LNHDA and CDR2 is SQIVND (reference sequence). V dropped 4 bases and J dropped 1; count of bases not matched to a gene: 7. CDR3 DNA sequence: TGTGCCAGTAGTACCCACAGGGGAGAGTCCTACGAGCAGTACTTC. Translating gives CASSTHRGESYEQYF.

As regards this clonotype: A clone one base away is much larger, so this may be a read error. The chain employs TRBV6-6 and TRBJ1-1, with D unresolved. CDR3 length equals 13 residues. Per the germline V gene, CDR1 is MNHNY and CDR2 is SVGAGI (reference sequence). Trimming cost V 6 bases and J 3 bases, with 11 bases left between them. CDR3 protein: CASSLNQDTEAFF. The CDR3, as DNA: TGTGCCAGCAGCCTAAACCAGGACACTGAAGCTTTCTTT.

This clonotype was seen many times. The chain recombines TRBV19 with TRBJ1-1; perhaps TRBD1 as D (5 bases). The V gene lost 4 bases and the J gene lost 3 bases, with 18 bases spanning the gap. Germline CDR1 reads LNHDA; CDR2 reads SQIVND (reference sequence). This CDR3 region has 16 residues. CDR3 DNA sequence: TGTGCCAGTAGTACATGGGCAGGGCGGCTGGACACTGAAGCTTTCTTT. Its protein is CASSTWAGRLDTEAFF.

The sample holds many counts of this clonotype. The CDR3 here is CASSRIVPISFSETQYF. For the CDR3, the DNA is TGTGCCAGCAGCCGTATAGTTCCCATTTCTTTCTCTGAGACCCAGTACTTC. The chain combines TRBV3-1 with TRBJ2-5, with unresolved D. Trimming stripped 4 bases from V and 5 bases from J, with 23 bases between. CDR1 LGHDT and CDR2 YNNKEL come from the germline V gene (reference sequence). This CDR3 comprises 17 residues.

This clonotype occurred many times. The CDR3, as DNA: TGTGCCTGTTATATCGGGGGGAACACTGAAGCTTTCTTT. Its translation: CACYIGGNTEAFF. V is TRBV30 and J is TRBJ1-1; the D gene is possibly TRBD1 (5 bases). Deletions cut 6 bases from V and 1 base from J, with 12 bases between. The CDR3 is made up of 13 amino acids. Germline-derived CDR1 and CDR2 are GTSNPN and SVGIG (reference sequence).

This clonotype was observed at least ten times. The chain couples TRBV5-6 to TRBJ2-7; the match to TRBD2 covers 7 bases. Trimming removed 1 base from V and 2 bases from J; junction bases left unmatched: 6. The CDR3 is made up of 15 amino acids. CDR1 SGHDT and CDR2 YYEEEE come from the germline V gene. The chain's CDR3 is CASSLPYSGPYEQYF. The CDR3 nucleotides read TGTGCCAGCAGCTTGCCGTATAGCGGGCCCTACGAGCAGTACTTC.

The gene calls are TRBV7-7 and TRBJ2-3, with D unclear. The CDR3 is 13 amino acids. Deletions cut 5 bases from V and 2 bases from J, with 8 bases between. Germline loops: CDR1 SSHAT, CDR2 FNYEAQ (reference sequence). The CDR3 DNA reads TGTGCCAGCAGCACCCAGTTCACAGATACGCAGTATTTT. Translating gives CASSTQFTDTQYF.

This clonotype has just a few counts. The rearrangement uses TRBV6-5 and TRBJ2-1; the match to TRBD2 covers 8 bases. The trim removed 5 bases at V and 9 bases at J, leaving 12 bases unmatched. The CDR3 is 15 amino acids. Germline-derived CDR1 and CDR2 are MNHEY and SVGAGI. CDR3 nucleotide sequence: TGTGCCAGCAGTCGAAGCGGGAGCCTTATCTTTGAGCAGTTCTTC. Amino acid sequence: CASSRSGSLIFEQFF.

This clonotype was seen a handful of times. The CDR3 DNA follows: TGTGCCAGCAGCTCCCCTGCGGGAGCAATCTCCTACGAGCAGTACTTC. Residues: CASSSPAGAISYEQYF. This chain connects TRBV7-9 to TRBJ2-7, with 7 bases fitting TRBD2. The length of the CDR3 is 16 residues. Germline CDR1 and CDR2: SEHNR and FQNEAQ (reference sequence). Trimming at V came to 4 bases and at J to 0 bases, leaving 9 bases not matched to a gene.

This clonotype came up many times. This chain connects TRBV7-4 to TRBJ1-2; D remains unclear. V was cut by 5 bases and J by 4 bases, with 23 bases left in between. Per germline, CDR1 SGHVT and CDR2 SQSDAQ. This CDR3 region has 17 residues. CDR3 in amino acids: CASSPKPSARKTYGYTF. The DNA of the CDR3 is TGTGCCAGCAGCCCTAAACCTTCAGCTCGAAAGACCTATGGCTACACCTTC. Looking up the rest from reference TRBV7-4 and TRBJ1-2 gives the full variable domain: GAGVSQSPRYKVAKRGRDVALRCDSISGHVTLYWYRQTLGQGSEVLTYSQSDAQRDKSGRPSGRFSAERPERSVSTLKIQRTEQGDSAVYLCASSPKPSARKTYGYTFGSGTRLTVV.

The table lists this clonotype with many counts. The chain has TRBV5-1 and TRBJ2-7; D is unresolved. This CDR3 is 15 amino acids long. Looked up from germline, CDR1 is SGHRS and CDR2 is YFSETQ. V lost 4 bases to trimming and J lost 0 bases, with 14 bases between them. The CDR3: CASSLGGSFSYEQYF. The CDR3 DNA reads TGCGCCAGCAGCCTGGGTGGCAGTTTCTCCTACGAGCAGTACTTC.

A word on this clonotype: One base away lies a much larger clone, so this may be a sequencing read error. The V gene is TRBV5-6, the J gene TRBJ1-3, with D unclear. There are 14 residues in the CDR3. Germline CDR1 is SGHDT and CDR2 is YYEEEE. Trimming left V 3 bases short and J 9 bases short, with 16 bases between. This chain's CDR3 is CASSSVSAGGTIYF. DNA of the CDR3: TGTGCCAGCAGCTCGGTATCGGCAGGAGGCACCATATATTTT.